Each of the 32 T cell receptor beta chains below was sequenced from the same sample in a study of metastatic and nonmetastatic thyroid tumors. TCRdb reanalyzed the PCR reads with MiXCR. The table includes 6,000 to 8,500 clones, 25% to 30% detected once. Not a single patient had been given any form of treatment at any point before undergoing thyroid surgery. The specimen was adjacent normal tissue. The origin of the receptors is a male donor with papillary thyroid cancer or a benign thyroid nodule (not recorded which). Some clones in this sample may be carry-over from other donors' samples.

A few counts support this clone. The rearrangement links TRBV6-2 or TRBV6-3 to TRBJ1-3, with a weak D call TRBD1 (5 bases). Per the germline V gene, CDR1 is MNHEY and CDR2 is SVGEGT. V lost 5 bases and J lost 4, with 15 bases in between. The CDR3 has 15 residues. The CDR3 reads CASSMYRIGGNTIYF. The DNA for the CDR3 is TGTGCCAGCAGTATGTACAGGATTGGGGGAAACACCATATATTTT.

Many counts were recorded for this clone. CDR3 loop: CASSQEWPAGEETQYF. CDR3 DNA sequence: TGTGCCAGCAGCCAAGAATGGCCGGCGGGAGAGGAGACCCAGTACTTC. The rearrangement links TRBV3-1 to TRBJ2-5, with 7 bases identical to TRBD2. Per the germline V gene, CDR1 is LGHDT and CDR2 is YNNKEL (reference sequence). This CDR3 has 16 amino acids. V shed 0 bases, J shed 5 bases, and the junction held 9 bases outside the gene matches.

This clone has more than one count but fewer than ten. The V call is TRBV6-1, the J call TRBJ2-1; 12 positions agree with TRBD2. Germline V gene sequence: CDR1 MNHNS, CDR2 SASEGT. The J segment lost 7 bases and the V segment lost 6 bases, leaving 7 bases of the junction unmatched. This CDR3 has 15 amino acids. The CDR3 DNA reads as TGTGCCAGCAGCGTTCTAGCGGGAGGGCAGAATGAGCAGTTCTTC. Translating it yields CASSVLAGGQNEQFF.

In its sample, this clone is medium-sized. This chain uses TRBV7-2 with TRBJ2-1; D unresolved. CDR1 is SGHTA, CDR2 FQGNSA, per germline. The CDR3 runs to 16 residues. Trimming shortened V by 5 bases and J by 0 bases, and 14 bases separated the two germline ends. The CDR3 loop is CASSLVITISYNEQFF. The CDR3 DNA reads TGTGCCAGCAGCCTTGTCATCACCATCTCCTACAATGAGCAGTTCTTC.

This clone was picked up a small number of times. The genes are TRBV7-9 and TRBJ1-2; D ambiguous. The CDR3 extends over 12 amino acids. Deletions cut 5 bases from V and 6 bases from J, with 10 bases between. The V gene's germline CDR1 is SEHNR and CDR2 FQNEAQ (reference sequence). CDR3 in amino acids: CASSANSNGYTF. The CDR3 DNA is TGTGCCAGCAGCGCAAACAGTAATGGCTACACCTTC.

A remark on this clone: A read error may be the cause here, since a much bigger clone is one base away. The chain's CDR3 is CASSYSGQVNEKLFF. The CDR3 bases are TGTGCCAGTAGTTACTCGGGACAAGTCAATGAAAAACTGTTTTTT. The chain recombines TRBV6-6 with TRBJ1-4, with D maybe TRBD1 (6 bases). The CDR3 has 15 amino acids. Germline-derived CDR1 and CDR2 are MNHNY and SVGAGI (reference sequence).

The chain recombines TRBV12-3 or TRBV12-4 with TRBJ2-5; 9 positions agree with TRBD2. The ends lost 1 base at V and 12 bases at J; junction bases unmatched: 6. The CDR3 loop spans 13 amino acids. CDR3 nucleotide sequence: TGTGCCAGCAGTTTAGATCCAGCGGGAGGAGAGTACTTC. Translation: CASSLDPAGGEYF.

This clone is deemed medium-sized. For the CDR3, the DNA is TGCGCCAGCAGCCAAGTGGGTTCTCTCGAGCAGTACTTC. As protein: CASSQVGSLEQYF. The chain joins TRBV4-1 to TRBJ2-7; D is undetermined. Trimming took off 1 base at V and 6 bases at J, with 10 bases between the two ends. CDR1 and CDR2 from the germline V gene are MGHRA and YSYEKL. The CDR3 consists of 13 residues.

With respect to this clone: The germline gene is not matched at one end of the junction; a read error may be the cause. V usage is TRBV19 and J usage is TRBJ1-2; D call uncertain. Germline-derived CDR1 and CDR2 are LNHDA and SQIVND (reference sequence). The CDR3 sequence is 12 residues long. CDR3 amino acids: CASSVGSYGHTF. The CDR3 DNA follows: TGTGCCAGTAGTGTTGGGAGCTATGGCCACACCTTC.

This clone was seen a handful of times. The rearrangement links TRBV19 to TRBJ2-1; TRBD2 is a possible D gene (5 bases). This CDR3 has 15 amino acids. Trimming stripped 3 bases from V and 0 bases from J, with 9 bases between. CDR1 and CDR2 (germline): LNHDA, SQIVND (reference sequence). CDR3 region: CASSIRDSSYNEQFF. The CDR3 DNA reads TGTGCCAGTAGTATTCGGGATAGCTCCTACAATGAGCAGTTCTTC.

The chain combines TRBV27 with TRBJ2-5, with a possible D match to TRBD2 (5 bases). Deletions cut 7 bases from V and 3 bases from J, with 15 bases between. The length of the CDR3 is 14 residues. Germline loops: CDR1 MNHEY, CDR2 SMNVEV (reference sequence). This chain's CDR3 is CASKNSWREETQYF. The CDR3 DNA is TGTGCCAGCAAGAATTCGTGGCGGGAAGAGACCCAGTACTTC.

This CDR3 reads CASSARGGGAVTEAFF. In DNA, the CDR3 is TGTGCCAGCAGTGCCCGCGGGGGGGGCGCGGTCACTGAAGCTTTCTTT. The V gene is TRBV6-1, the J gene TRBJ1-1; weak D call: TRBD1 (6 bases). The V gene's germline CDR1 is MNHNS and CDR2 SASEGT. The CDR3 spans 16 residues. Between the trimmed V and J ends, which lost 4 bases and 4 bases, there was a span of 19 bases.

The chain combines TRBV7-2 with TRBJ1-1; D not certain. Germline V gene lookup returns CDR1 SGHTA and CDR2 FQGNSA. This CDR3 contains 14 residues. V lost 5 bases and J 1 base, leaving 11 bases between the germline ends. Written as DNA, the CDR3 is TGTGCCAGCAGCCTCGGGAGGAAGAACACTGAAGCTTTCTTT. Protein sequence: CASSLGRKNTEAFF.

This clone was detected only a few times. The chain carries TRBV6-1 and TRBJ1-6, with D uncertain. CDR3 length: 13 amino acids. Trimming shortened V by 3 bases and J by 11 bases, and 11 bases separated the two germline ends. Germline-derived CDR1 and CDR2 are MNHNS and SASEGT. CDR3 sequence: CASSEVARTPLHF. In DNA, the CDR3 is TGTGCCAGCAGTGAGGTCGCCCGCACACCCCTCCACTTT.

At least ten counts were recorded for this clone. V is TRBV12-3 or TRBV12-4 and J is TRBJ1-1; unclear D gene. This CDR3 spans 12 amino acids. Trimming removed 3 bases at V and 4 bases at J, with 6 bases between. The CDR3 DNA sequence: TGTGCCAGCAGTTTCGGCTCCACTGAAGCTTTCTTT. It is translated as CASSFGSTEAFF.

About this clone itself: This may come from a read error, since a much larger clone is one base off. The chain joins TRBV19 to TRBJ1-1; D unclear. Germline loops: CDR1 LNHDA, CDR2 SQIVND (reference sequence). This CDR3 has 13 residues. V was trimmed by 6 bases and J by 4 bases, leaving 12 bases between them. The CDR3 region has the DNA TGTGCCAGTAGAAGGCTCCTGGGCACTGAAGCTTTCTTT. This gives the protein CASRRLLGTEAFF.

This clone is deemed medium-sized. The chain employs TRBV7-9 and TRBJ2-7; 8 bases match TRBD1. Germline V gene lookup returns CDR1 SEHNR and CDR2 FQNEAQ (reference sequence). V shed 4 bases and J 3 bases; nucleotides not matched to a gene: 8. The CDR3 extends over 15 amino acids. CDR3 sequence reads: CASSSPLDRGYEQYF. CDR3 nucleotides: TGTGCCAGCAGCTCACCCCTCGACAGGGGCTACGAGCAGTACTTC.

The chain carries TRBV4-1 and TRBJ1-5, with D uncertain. The V end lost 0 bases, the J end lost 6 bases, and 18 bases lay between the germline ends. Per the germline V gene, CDR1 is MGHRA and CDR2 is YSYEKL. The CDR3 has 17 residues. The CDR3 region has the DNA TGCGCCAGCAGCCAAGATTCGGAAAGGGTAGAGTTTCAGCCCCAGCATTTT. This codes for CASSQDSERVEFQPQHF.

The rearrangement links TRBV5-6 to TRBJ1-2, with 10 bases matching TRBD1. V gave up 4 bases and J gave up 4 bases; unmatched junction bases: 7. From germline, CDR1 is SGHDT and CDR2 YYEEEE. The CDR3 contains 15 residues. The CDR3 DNA follows: TGTGCCAGCAGCGGGGGGACAGGGGCGACCTATGGCTACACCTTC. This translates into CASSGGTGATYGYTF.

The genes are TRBV3-1 and TRBJ2-5; possible D gene TRBD2, 5 bases. From germline, CDR1 is LGHDT and CDR2 YNNKEL (reference sequence). Trimming removed 4 bases at V and 4 bases at J, with 16 bases between. This CDR3 has 15 amino acids. Written as DNA, the CDR3 is TGTGCCAGCAGCCTGGACTCCGCTACGGGAGAGACCCAGTACTTC. This codes for CASSLDSATGETQYF.

This clone was seen a few times. CDR3: CASSFAGSNQPQHF. CDR3 sequence (DNA): TGTGCCAGCAGTTTTGCGGGCTCCAATCAGCCCCAGCATTTT. The rearrangement links TRBV12-3 or TRBV12-4 to TRBJ1-5; no definite D call. CDR3 size: 14 residues. V shed 3 bases and J shed 3 bases, with 9 bases lying between them.

The V call is TRBV7-8, the J call TRBJ2-7, with 9 bases matching TRBD1. The CDR3 consists of 15 residues. The ends lost 5 bases at V and 2 bases at J; junction bases unmatched: 7. CDR1 and CDR2 from the germline V gene are SGHVS and FQNEAQ. The CDR3 loop is CASSTAGQGPYEQYF. DNA of the CDR3: TGTGCCAGCAGCACCGCGGGACAGGGACCCTACGAGCAGTACTTC.

This clone was detected a few times. The chain links TRBV28 to TRBJ2-5; either TRBD1 or TRBD2 may fit D (6 bases each). The V and J ends lost 8 bases and 3 bases respectively, with 13 bases between them. This CDR3 contains 13 residues. The germline V gene encodes CDR1 MDHEN and CDR2 SYDVKM. The CDR3 bases are TGTGCCAGCGTACCGGGGGCAAAAGAGACCCAGTACTTC. Amino acids: CASVPGAKETQYF.

This clone ranks as medium-sized (0.01 to 0.1%). The chain is built from TRBV28 and TRBJ1-5; D possibly corresponds to TRBD1 (5 bases). The CDR3 runs to 14 residues. With 3 bases removed from V and 5 bases from J, the gap between germline ends came to 11 bases. Germline CDR1 MDHEN, CDR2 SYDVKM. This chain's CDR3 is CASSFWQGDQPQHF. The DNA for the CDR3 is TGTGCCAGCAGTTTTTGGCAGGGAGATCAGCCCCAGCATTTT.

This clone showed up just a few times. A read error may explain this, as a much larger clone is one base away. This rearrangement joins TRBV20-1 to TRBJ1-2, with D uncertain. In germline, CDR1 is DFQATT, CDR2 SNEGSKA (reference sequence). This CDR3 contains 14 residues. Trimming shortened V by 3 bases and J by 5 bases, and 16 bases separated the two germline ends. CDR3 amino acids: CSASIPQGPYGYTF. The CDR3 DNA is TGCAGTGCTAGCATCCCACAAGGGCCGTATGGCTACACCTTC.

This chain links TRBV20-1 with TRBJ2-1; maybe TRBD2 (6 bases). Germline CDR1 reads DFQATT; CDR2 reads SNEGSKA (reference sequence). V gave up 5 bases and J gave up 5 bases, with 16 bases separating them. The CDR3 loop spans 14 amino acids. CDR3 in DNA: TGCAGTGCTCCCGGGACTGGCCAACACAATGAGCAGTTCTTC. Amino acid sequence: CSAPGTGQHNEQFF.

By frequency in the sample, this clone is medium-sized. The V and J genes are TRBV14 and TRBJ2-7; D unresolved. The V gene lost 3 bases and the J gene lost 6 bases, with 12 bases spanning the gap. Germline V lookup: CDR1 SGHDN, CDR2 FVKESK. The CDR3 runs to 13 residues. CDR3 sequence (DNA): TGTGCCAGCAGCCACACGTGGATAAGCGAGCAGTACTTC. Protein: CASSHTWISEQYF.

This clone was counted a few times. This rearrangement joins TRBV27 to TRBJ2-2, with TRBD1 matching 10 bases. Unmatched junction bases numbered 7, after V lost 6 bases and J lost 3 bases. The length of the CDR3 is 16 residues. Germline CDR1 is MNHEY and CDR2 is SMNVEV (reference sequence). This chain's CDR3 is CASSRPGTGDTGELFF. DNA for the CDR3: TGTGCCAGCAGCAGACCCGGGACAGGGGACACCGGGGAGCTGTTTTTT.

The gene calls are TRBV11-1 and TRBJ2-2; 12 bases map to TRBD2. Germline loops: CDR1 SGHAT, CDR2 FQDESV (reference sequence). V shed 5 bases, J shed 3 bases, and the junction held 13 bases outside the gene matches. This CDR3 contains 19 residues. The CDR3 here is CASSPMKLAGGWHTGELFF. In DNA, the CDR3 is TGTGCCAGCAGCCCAATGAAACTAGCGGGAGGATGGCACACCGGGGAGCTGTTTTTT.

Regarding this clone: The DNA is left out, because the CDR3 cannot be placed on it with certainty; the CDR3 is given as TCRdb lists it. This chain uses TRBV6-5 with TRBJ2-6; TRBD1 is the table's D call and was not checked against the DNA. CDR1 and CDR2 from the germline V gene are MNHEY and SVGAGI. The CDR3 spans 16 residues, counting both ends. The CDR3 sequence is CASSYRRGRLWIHLRF.

Worth noting for this clone: One junction end disagrees with the germline gene, perhaps due to a read error. The chain links TRBV30 to TRBJ2-5; D is uncertain. The CDR3 covers 13 residues. The germline gives CDR1 GTSNPN, CDR2 SVGIG (reference sequence). CDR3 residues: CAWTCQYQETQYF. CDR3 DNA: TGTGCCTGGACCTGCCAGTACCAAGAGACCCAATACTTC. Together with reference TRBV30 and TRBJ2-5, the CDR3 gives the full variable domain: SQTIHQWPATLVQPVGSPLSLECTVEGTSNPNLYWYRQAAGRGLQLLFYSVGIGQISSEVPQNLSASRPQDRQFILSSKKLLLSDSGFYLCAWTCQYQETQYFGPGTRLLVL.

Written as DNA, the CDR3 is TGTGCCAGCAGTACAGGGAACTATGGCTACACCTTC. This encodes CASSTGNYGYTF. The chain carries TRBV3-1 and TRBJ1-2; TRBD1 might be the D (6 bases). The germline gives CDR1 LGHDT, CDR2 YNNKEL (reference sequence). Trimming took off 6 bases at V and 2 bases at J, with 7 bases between the two ends. The CDR3 is 12 residues long.